A selection of T cell receptor beta chains follows, all from one sample in a study of PD-L1 blockade in urothelial cancer. Some clones are missing from TCRdb's copy, which holds only in-frame ones; the method was immunoSEQ multiplex PCR. The data show approximately 86,000 clones, around four fifths seen once. The material was PBMCs, obtained around atezolizumab (anti-PD-L1) treatment. The receptors were sampled from a man in his forties with urothelial cancer. Each CDR3 is given with its conserved first and last residue. D genes are given only for firm matches. Rows may omit the clone size; those that give it use once, few, many or a size class.

j_call clone_size v_call d_call cdr3_nt cdr3_aa
TRBJ2-1 . TRBV11-3 TRBD2 TGTGCCAGCAGCCTAGCGGGAGGGTACAATGAGCAGTTCTTC CASSLAGGYNEQFF
TRBJ2-2 once TRBV19 TRBD1 TGTGCCAGTACCCCGGGACAGGGGGCGAACACCGGGGAGCTGTTTTTT CASTPGQGANTGELFF
TRBJ2-7 . TRBV11-2 TRBD2 TGTGCCAGCAGCTTTTCTTGGCGGGAGATCTACGAGCAGTACTTC CASSFSWREIYEQYF
TRBJ2-3 . TRBV5-5 . TGTGCCAGCAGGGTACAGGGTGGGGAGACTAGCACAGATACGCAGTATTTT CASRVQGGETSTDTQYF
TRBJ2-7 . TRBV19 TRBD1 TGTGCCAGTAGTATTGGCAGGGGGACCTACGAGCAGTACTTC CASSIGRGTYEQYF
TRBJ1-2 once TRBV2 . TGTGCCAGCCAGACAGGCAGCGGCTATGGCTACACCTTC CASQTGSGYGYTF
TRBJ2-5 . TRBV29-1 TRBD1 TGCAGCACCCGGGACAGGAGCGGGGAGACCCAGTACTTC CSTRDRSGETQYF
TRBJ2-7 . TRBV10-2 TRBD1 TGCGCCAGCAAGGATGGCGCAGGGGGCAACGAGCAGTACTTC CASKDGAGGNEQYF
TRBJ2-6 . TRBV9 TRBD1 TGTGCCAGCAGCATCGGGACAGGGAGATTGGGTGGGGCCAACGTCCTGACTTTC CASSIGTGRLGGANVLTF
TRBJ1-2 medium-sized TRBV5-4 . TGTGCCAGCAGCTTGGGTTCCAGGGTAACAGGTTATGGCTACACCTTC CASSLGSRVTGYGYTF
TRBJ2-1 . TRBV18 . TGTGCCAGCTCACCCCCGACTAATGTGAATGAGCAGTTCTTC CASSPPTNVNEQFF
TRBJ2-3 . TRBV5-4 . TGTGCCAGCACCTGGGGTAGCGGTAGCACAGATACGCAGTATTTT CASTWGSGSTDTQYF
TRBJ1-2 . TRBV9 TRBD1 TGTGCCAGCAGCCCGCGACAGGGTGGCTATGGCTACACCTTC CASSPRQGGYGYTF
TRBJ2-2 . TRBV7-3 . TGTGCGTCAGAGGGAAACACCGGGGAGCTGTTTTTT CASEGNTGELFF
TRBJ2-7 . TRBV5-1 . TGCGCCAGCAGCTTGGTACCTTCGGGAGCGCTGGGGGAGCAGTACTTC CASSLVPSGALGEQYF
TRBJ1-1 . TRBV2 TRBD1 TGTGCCAGGCGGAGGACAGGTAGCACTGAAGCTTTCTTT CARRRTGSTEAFF
TRBJ1-4 . TRBV6-5 . TGTGCCAGCAGTTACAGCCTACAGGGTGGGGGTGAAAAACTGTTTTTT CASSYSLQGGGEKLFF
TRBJ1-5 . TRBV7-3 TRBD1 TGTGCCAGCAGCCTACAGGGGGATAGCAATCAGCCCCAGCATTTT CASSLQGDSNQPQHF
TRBJ2-7 . TRBV19 TRBD2 TGTGCCAGTAGTATTGGGGGAGGGAGAGGCCACGAGCAGTACTTC CASSIGGGRGHEQYF
TRBJ2-3 . TRBV9 . TGTGCCAGCAGCGTGGGTCTAGCGACGAGCACAGATACGCAGTATTTT CASSVGLATSTDTQYF
TRBJ1-5 . TRBV5-1 TRBD1 TGCGCCAGCAGTCCCGGGACAGGGGGAAATCAGCCCCAGCATTTT CASSPGTGGNQPQHF
TRBJ2-6 . TRBV9 TRBD1 TGTGCCAGCAGCGTCTCCCGGGGACAGGGCTCTGGGGCCAACGTCCTGACTTTC CASSVSRGQGSGANVLTF
TRBJ1-5 . TRBV13 . TGTGCCAGCAGGAGGGACAACCATCAGCCCCAGCATTTT CASRRDNHQPQHF
TRBJ1-5 . TRBV19 . TGTGCCAGTAGATCCTATAGCAATCAGCCCCAGCATTTT CASRSYSNQPQHF
TRBJ2-3 few TRBV5-8 . TGTGCCAGCAGCTCCGTGCGTTCGTTTGCGGATACGCAGTATTTT CASSSVRSFADTQYF
TRBJ2-3 . TRBV19 TRBD2 TGTGCCAGTAGTACGGGACTATCCTACACAGATACGCAGTATTTT CASSTGLSYTDTQYF
TRBJ1-1 . TRBV10-3 . TGTGCCATCAGTGAACTTGACAATGACGCTTTCTTT CAISELDNDAFF